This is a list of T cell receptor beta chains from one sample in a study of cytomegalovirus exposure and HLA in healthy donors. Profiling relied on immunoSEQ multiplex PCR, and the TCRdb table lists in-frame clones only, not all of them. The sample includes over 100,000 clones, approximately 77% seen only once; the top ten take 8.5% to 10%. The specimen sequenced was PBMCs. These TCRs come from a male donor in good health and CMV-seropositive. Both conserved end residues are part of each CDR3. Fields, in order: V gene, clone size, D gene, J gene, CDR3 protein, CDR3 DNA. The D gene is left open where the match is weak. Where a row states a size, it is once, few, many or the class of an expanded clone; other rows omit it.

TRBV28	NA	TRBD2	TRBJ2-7	CASRLAGGVGSYEQYF	TGTGCCAGCAGGTTAGCGGGAGGGGTTGGCTCCTACGAGCAGTACTTC
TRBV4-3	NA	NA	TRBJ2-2	CASSQDRAGWATGELFF	TGCGCCAGCAGCCAAGATCGTGCAGGGTGGGCCACCGGGGAGCTGTTTTTT
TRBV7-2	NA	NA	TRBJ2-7	CASSLEVGSRHEQYF	TGTGCCAGCAGCTTAGAGGTGGGGAGTCGGCACGAGCAGTACTTC
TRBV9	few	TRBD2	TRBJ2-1	CASSVAVGTSGWGEQFF	TGTGCCAGCAGCGTAGCTGTGGGGACTAGCGGTTGGGGTGAGCAGTTCTTC
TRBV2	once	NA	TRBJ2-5	CASSEGHPSMYQETQYF	TGTGCCAGCAGTGAAGGGCACCCCTCCATGTACCAAGAGACCCAGTACTTC
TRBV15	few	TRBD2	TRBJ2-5	CATSRASRWAQGGFWTQYF	TGTGCCACCAGCAGAGCATCCCGTTGGGCCCAGGGAGGGTTTTGGACCCAGTACTTC
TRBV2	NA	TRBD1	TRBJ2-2	CASKLDRAGTGELFF	TGTGCCAGCAAATTGGACAGGGCTGGAACCGGGGAGCTGTTTTTT
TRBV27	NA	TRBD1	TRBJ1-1	CASSRTGEEAFF	TGTGCCAGCAGTAGGACAGGAGAGGAAGCTTTCTTT
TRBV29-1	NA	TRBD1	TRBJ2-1	CSVRTGVYNEQFF	TGCAGCGTCCGGACAGGGGTCTACAATGAGCAGTTCTTC
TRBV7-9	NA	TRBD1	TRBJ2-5	CASSSSGTGQETQYF	TGTGCCAGCAGCTCGTCCGGGACAGGGCAAGAGACCCAGTACTTC
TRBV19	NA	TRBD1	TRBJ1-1	CASTQGTVNTEAFF	TGTGCCAGTACCCAAGGGACAGTGAACACTGAAGCTTTCTTT
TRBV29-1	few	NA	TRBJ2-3	CSVEGPFSTDTQYF	TGCAGCGTTGAAGGTCCTTTTAGCACAGATACGCAGTATTTT
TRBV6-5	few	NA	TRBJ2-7	CASRNRIPPYEQYF	TGTGCCAGCAGGAACAGGATCCCTCCCTACGAGCAGTACTTC
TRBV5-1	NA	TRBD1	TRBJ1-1	CASSRTGVNTEAFF	TGCGCCAGCAGCAGAACAGGGGTGAACACTGAAGCTTTCTTT
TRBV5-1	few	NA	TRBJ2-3	CASSLVLQSPDTQYF	TGCGCCAGCAGCTTGGTTTTGCAGTCCCCAGATACGCAGTATTTT
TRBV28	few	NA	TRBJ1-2	CASSSGNYGYTF	TGTGCCAGCAGTTCCGGGAACTATGGCTACACCTTC